This T cell receptor beta chain was recovered during a study of human T cells and chemical hapten exposure. With 0 bases removed from V and 3 bases from J, the gap between germline ends came to 9 bases. Germline values: CDR1 SGHAT, CDR2 FQNNGV. This CDR3 has 15 residues. The sample's time point: healthy volunteer bleed at 2 weeks. Unfractionated whole blood served as the source for total RNA extraction. In its sample, this clonotype was seen a few times. Via MiXCR, TCRdb re-called the RACE reads, giving one row per CDR3 protein. This table has tens of thousands of distinct CDR3 sequences, about 7% appearing once.

The sequence was obtained from a human donor in good health. Some clones in this sample may be carry-over from other donors' samples. The chain has TRBV11-2 and TRBJ1-5; maybe TRBD1 (5 bases). Sequenced: whole blood. The CDR3 DNA sequence: TGTGCCAGCAGCTTAGATGTAGGGGTCAATCAGCCCCAGCATTTT. Its translation is CASSLDVGVNQPQHF.